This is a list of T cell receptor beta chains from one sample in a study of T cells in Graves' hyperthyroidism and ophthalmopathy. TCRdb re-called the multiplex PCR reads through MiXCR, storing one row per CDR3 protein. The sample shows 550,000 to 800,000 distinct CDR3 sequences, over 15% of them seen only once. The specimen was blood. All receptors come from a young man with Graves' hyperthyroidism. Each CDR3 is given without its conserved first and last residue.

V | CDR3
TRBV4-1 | ASSQFEGSYEQY
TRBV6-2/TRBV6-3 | ASSYQTGTGYEQY
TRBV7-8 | ASSLTVLAGGTDTQY
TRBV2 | ASKTRGAGNQPQH
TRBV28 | ASRLGGRSTEAF
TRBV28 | ASSLAGGGETQY
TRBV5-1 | ASSLTRVIPYEQY
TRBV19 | ASSSGTSGRYEQF
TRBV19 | ASKRDRTDTEAF
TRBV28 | ASSLSGTGSYEQY
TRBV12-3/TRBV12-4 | ASRPILARVNTEAF
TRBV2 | ANGQGDTIY
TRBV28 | ASTSSGVGTGELF
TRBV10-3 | AISELGLNQPQH
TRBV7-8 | ASSWWSRNGYT
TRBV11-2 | ASSRGSTREEQY
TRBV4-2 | ASSQSTSGGGDEQF
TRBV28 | ASSFRGSVAYEQY
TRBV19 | ANSRQGAQKEKLF
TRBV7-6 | ASSERPLAGQSSYNEQF
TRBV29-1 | SAQQGEQF
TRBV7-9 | ASSGTPFYDEQF
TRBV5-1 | ASSAQGPPLSYEQY
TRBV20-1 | SAMPGDEQY